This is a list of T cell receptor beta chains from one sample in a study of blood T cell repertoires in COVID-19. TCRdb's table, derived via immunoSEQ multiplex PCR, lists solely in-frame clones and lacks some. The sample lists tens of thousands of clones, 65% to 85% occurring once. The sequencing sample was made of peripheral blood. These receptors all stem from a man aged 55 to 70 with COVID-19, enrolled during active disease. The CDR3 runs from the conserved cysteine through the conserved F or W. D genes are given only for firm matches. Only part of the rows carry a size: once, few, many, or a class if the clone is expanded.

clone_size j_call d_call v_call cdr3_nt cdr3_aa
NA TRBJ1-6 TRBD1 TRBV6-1 TGTGCCAGCAGTGACGGGACAGCCTATTCACCCCTCCACTTT CASSDGTAYSPLHF
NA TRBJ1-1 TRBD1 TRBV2 TGTGCCAGCAGAGACAGGGCGGGTGAAGCTTTCTTT CASRDRAGEAFF
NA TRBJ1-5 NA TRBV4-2 TGTGCCAGCAGCCAAGATAGGGGACAGCCCCAGCATTTT CASSQDRGQPQHF
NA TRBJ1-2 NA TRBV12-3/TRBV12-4 TGTGCCAGCAGTTTAGGAGGCGGGGCTGGCTACACCTTC CASSLGGGAGYTF
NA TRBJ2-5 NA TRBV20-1 TGCAGTCTACAGGGTGAGACCCAGTACTTC CSLQGETQYF
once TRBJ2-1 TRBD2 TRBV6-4 TGTGCCAGCAGCGCTGAGGCGGGAGGTCATGAGCAGTTCTTC CASSAEAGGHEQFF
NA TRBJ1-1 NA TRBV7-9 TGTGCCAGCAGCTTCGGAGCTGAAGCTTTCTTT CASSFGAEAFF
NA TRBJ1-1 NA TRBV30 TGTGCCTGGAGGGAGGAGGAAGCGAGATTTCGTACTGAAGCTTTCTTT CAWREEEARFRTEAFF
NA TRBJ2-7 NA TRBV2 TGTGCCAGCAGTGAAGCCGTCCGCAGGGTGTCCTACGAGCAGTACTTC CASSEAVRRVSYEQYF
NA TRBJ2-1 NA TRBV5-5 TGTGCCAGCAGCGTAGTACTAGGCAATGAGCAGTTCTTC CASSVVLGNEQFF
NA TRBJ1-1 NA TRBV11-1 TGTGCCAGCAGCAAAGGACAGAGTAACACTGAAGCTTTCTTT CASSKGQSNTEAFF
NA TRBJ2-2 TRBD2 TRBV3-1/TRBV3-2 TGTGCCAGCAGCCAGCTCCGACTAGCGGGAGAAGCCGGGGAGCTGTTTTTT CASSQLRLAGEAGELFF
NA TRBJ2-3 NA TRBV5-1 TGCGCCAGCAGCCTCAGCACAGATACGCAGTATTTT CASSLSTDTQYF
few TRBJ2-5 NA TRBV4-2 TGTGCCAGCAGCCAAGCTCTAGCCCAAGAGACCCAGTACTTC CASSQALAQETQYF
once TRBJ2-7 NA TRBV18 TGTGCCAGCTCACCACGGGCAGGGGATAACTACGAGCAGTACTTC CASSPRAGDNYEQYF
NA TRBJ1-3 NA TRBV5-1 TGCGCCAGCAGTATCTCAGTGTCTGGAAACACCATATATTTT CASSISVSGNTIYF
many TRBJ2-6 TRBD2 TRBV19 TGTGCCAGTAGTATAAGCGGAGCGGGGGTTTCCTCTGGGGCCAACGTCCTGACTTTC CASSISGAGVSSGANVLTF
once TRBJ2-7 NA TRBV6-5 TGTGCCAGCAGTCAGGGGATTTACGAGCAGTACTTC CASSQGIYEQYF
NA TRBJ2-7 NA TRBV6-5 TGTGCCAGCAGTTACTCTGCGGGACCCACCTACGAGCAGTACTTC CASSYSAGPTYEQYF
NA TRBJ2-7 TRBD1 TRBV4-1 TGCGCCAGCAGCCAAATTCTCGGACAGGGGGCGGGGGAGCAGTACTTC CASSQILGQGAGEQYF
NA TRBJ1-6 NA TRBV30 TGTGCCTGGAGTCCCAGGGTACCCTATAATTCACCCCTCCACTTT CAWSPRVPYNSPLHF
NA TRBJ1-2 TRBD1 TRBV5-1 TGCGCCAGCAGCCAGACAACAAATGACAGGGGGCATGGCTACACCTTC CASSQTTNDRGHGYTF
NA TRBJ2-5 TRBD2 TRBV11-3 TGTGCCAGCAGCGCGGGACTAGCGGGAGGGCGAGAGACCCAGTACTTC CASSAGLAGGRETQYF
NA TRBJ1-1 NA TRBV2 TGTGCCAGCAGTGATCAATCGAACACTGAAGCTTTCTTT CASSDQSNTEAFF
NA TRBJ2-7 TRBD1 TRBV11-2 TGTGCCAGCAGCTTGGAACAGGGGATCTACGAGCAGTACTTC CASSLEQGIYEQYF
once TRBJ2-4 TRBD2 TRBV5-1 TGCGCCAGCAGCTTGGGGGCGGGAGCCTTAAACATTCAGTACTTC CASSLGAGALNIQYF
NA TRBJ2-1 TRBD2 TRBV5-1 TGCGCCAGCTCCTCCGTAGCGGGGAATAATGAGCAGTTCTTC CASSSVAGNNEQFF
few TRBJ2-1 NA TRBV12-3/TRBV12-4 TGTGCCAGCAGTTTTTCATACAATGAGCAGTTCTTC CASSFSYNEQFF
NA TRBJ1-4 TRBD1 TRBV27 TGTGCCAGCAGTTTTAGGGCGGGACAGAGTAATGAAAAACTGTTTTTT CASSFRAGQSNEKLFF
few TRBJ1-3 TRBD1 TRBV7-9 TGTGCCAGCAGCTCCGACAGGGGTGGAAACACCATATATTTT CASSSDRGGNTIYF
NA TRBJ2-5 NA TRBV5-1 TGCGCCAGCAGCTTTGGGCGGGGACGGAGTCAAGAGACCCAGTACTTC CASSFGRGRSQETQYF
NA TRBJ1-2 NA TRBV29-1 TGCAGCGTGGGGGGGACCGATGATAACTATGGCTACACCTTC CSVGGTDDNYGYTF
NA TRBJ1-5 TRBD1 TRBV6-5 TGTGCCAGCAGGGCCGGGACAGGGAATCAGCCCCAGCATTTT CASRAGTGNQPQHF
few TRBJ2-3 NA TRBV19 TGTGCCAGTAGTATGAAAGTTGGCCGGGCAGATACGCAGTATTTT CASSMKVGRADTQYF
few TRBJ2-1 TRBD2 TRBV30 TGTGCCTGGAGTCTAAGCGGGGGCGGCAATGAGCAGTTCTTC CAWSLSGGGNEQFF
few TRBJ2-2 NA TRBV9 TGTGCCAGCAGCGTAGCGGGAGAGAGCGGGGAGCTGTTTTTT CASSVAGESGELFF
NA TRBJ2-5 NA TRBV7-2 TGTGCCAGCAGCCCTAGAGGCCAGCAAGAGACCCAGTACTTC CASSPRGQQETQYF
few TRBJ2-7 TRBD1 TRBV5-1 TGCGCCAGCAGCGGGGGACAGTGGGCCTACGAGCAGTACTTC CASSGGQWAYEQYF
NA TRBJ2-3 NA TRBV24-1 TGTGCCACCAGTGATTTGGGGCGGGGCCCCCGGGCAGATACGCAGTATTTT CATSDLGRGPRADTQYF
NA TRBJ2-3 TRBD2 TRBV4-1 TGCGCCAGCAGCCAAGAGCGGGAGGGGACGCAGTATTTT CASSQEREGTQYF
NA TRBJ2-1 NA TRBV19 TGTGCCAGTAGTCACAGGGCTAGCGGTTCCTACAATGAGCAGTTCTTC CASSHRASGSYNEQFF